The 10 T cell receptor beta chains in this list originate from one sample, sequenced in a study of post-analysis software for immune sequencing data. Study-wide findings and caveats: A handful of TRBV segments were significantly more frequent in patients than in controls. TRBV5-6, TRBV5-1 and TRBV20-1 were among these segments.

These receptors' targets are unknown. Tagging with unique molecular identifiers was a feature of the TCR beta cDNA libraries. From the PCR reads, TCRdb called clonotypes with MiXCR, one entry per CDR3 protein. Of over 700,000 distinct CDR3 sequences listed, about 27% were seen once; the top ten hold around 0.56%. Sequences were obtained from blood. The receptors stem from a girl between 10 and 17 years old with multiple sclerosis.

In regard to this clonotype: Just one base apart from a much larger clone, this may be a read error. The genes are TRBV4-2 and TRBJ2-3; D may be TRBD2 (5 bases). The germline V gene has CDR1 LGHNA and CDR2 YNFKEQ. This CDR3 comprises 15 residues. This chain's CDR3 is CASGQPGAGTDTQYF. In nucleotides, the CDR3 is TGTGCCAGCGGCCAGCCTGGAGCGGGCACAGATACGCAGTATTTT.

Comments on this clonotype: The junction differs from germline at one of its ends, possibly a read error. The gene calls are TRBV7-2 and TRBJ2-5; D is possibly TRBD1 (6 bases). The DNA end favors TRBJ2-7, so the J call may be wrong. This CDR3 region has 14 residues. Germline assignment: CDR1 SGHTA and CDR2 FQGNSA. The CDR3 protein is CVSSSQTGLNEQYF. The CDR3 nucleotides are TGTGTCAGCAGCTCGCAAACAGGGCTGAACGAGCAGTACTTC.

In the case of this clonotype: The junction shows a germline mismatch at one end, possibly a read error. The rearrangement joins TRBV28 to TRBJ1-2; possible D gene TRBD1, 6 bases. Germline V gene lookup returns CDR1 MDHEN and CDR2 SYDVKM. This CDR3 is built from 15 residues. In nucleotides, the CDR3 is TGTGCCAACAGTTCGGCCCTGGACAGTAACTATGGCTACACCTTC. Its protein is CANSSALDSNYGYTF.

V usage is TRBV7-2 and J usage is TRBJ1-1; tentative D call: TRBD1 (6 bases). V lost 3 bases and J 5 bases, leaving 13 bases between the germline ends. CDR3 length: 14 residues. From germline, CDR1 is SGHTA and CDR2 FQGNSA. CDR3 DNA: TGTGCCAGCAGCTTGGGGGCTAAGGGAACTGAAGCTTTCTTT. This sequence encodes CASSLGAKGTEAFF.

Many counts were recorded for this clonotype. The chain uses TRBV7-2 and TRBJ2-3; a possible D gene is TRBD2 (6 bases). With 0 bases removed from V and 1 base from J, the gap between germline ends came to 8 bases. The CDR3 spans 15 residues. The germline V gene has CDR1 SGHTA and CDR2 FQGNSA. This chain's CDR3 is CASSLAGGRTDTQYF. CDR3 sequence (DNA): TGTGCCAGCAGCTTAGCGGGAGGTCGCACAGATACGCAGTATTTT.

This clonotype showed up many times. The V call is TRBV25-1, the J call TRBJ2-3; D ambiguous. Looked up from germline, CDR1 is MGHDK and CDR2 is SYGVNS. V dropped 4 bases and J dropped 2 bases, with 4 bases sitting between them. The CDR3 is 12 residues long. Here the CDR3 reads CASSAHTDTQYF. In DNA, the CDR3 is TGTGCCAGCAGTGCCCACACAGATACGCAGTATTTT. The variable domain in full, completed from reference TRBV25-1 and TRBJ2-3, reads EADIYQTPRYLVIGTGKKITLECSQTMGHDKMYWYQQDPGMELHLIHYSYGVNSTEKGDLSSESTVSRIRTEHFPLTLESARPSHTSQYLCASSAHTDTQYFGPGTRLTVL.

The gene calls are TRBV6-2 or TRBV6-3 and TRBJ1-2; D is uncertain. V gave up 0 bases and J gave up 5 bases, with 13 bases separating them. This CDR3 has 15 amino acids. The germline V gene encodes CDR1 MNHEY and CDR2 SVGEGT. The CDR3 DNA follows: TGTGCCAGCAGTTACTCCCCCCGGAACATATATGGCTACACCTTC. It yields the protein CASSYSPRNIYGYTF.

This CDR3 reads CASSPVNGGNYGYTF. The DNA of the CDR3 is TGTGCCAGCAGCCCGGTTAATGGGGGAAACTATGGCTACACCTTC. This chain joins TRBV5-5 and TRBJ1-2, with D perhaps matching TRBD1 (5 bases). Germline CDR1 is SGHKS and CDR2 is YYEKEE (reference sequence). CDR3 length: 15 residues. Trimming removed 4 bases from V and 2 bases from J, with 15 bases in between.

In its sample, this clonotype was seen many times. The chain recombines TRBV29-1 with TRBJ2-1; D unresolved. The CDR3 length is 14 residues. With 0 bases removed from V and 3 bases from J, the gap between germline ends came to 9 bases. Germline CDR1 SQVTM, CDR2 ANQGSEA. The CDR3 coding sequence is TGCAGCGTTGAAGATCCCGCAGGCTACAATGAGCAGTTCTTC. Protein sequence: CSVEDPAGYNEQFF.

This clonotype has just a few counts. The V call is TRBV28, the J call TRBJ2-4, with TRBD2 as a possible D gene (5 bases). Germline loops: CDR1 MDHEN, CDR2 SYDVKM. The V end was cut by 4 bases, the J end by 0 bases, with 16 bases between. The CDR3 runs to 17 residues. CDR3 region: CASSSSRIAGAKNIQYF. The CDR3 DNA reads TGTGCCAGCAGTTCCTCCCGAATCGCGGGAGCCAAAAACATTCAGTACTTC.